Following are 26 T cell receptor beta chains from one sample sequenced in a study of beta chain features in type 1 diabetes. General observations from the study: Patients with Type 1 diabetes showed moderately but significantly shorter TCRB CDR3s in all four CD4+ subsets.

Their specific antigens are unknown. Of the isolated RNA, all was reverse transcribed, and so the sequenced material was expressed TCRB transcripts. TCRdb keeps only in-frame clones here, not all; method: immunoSEQ multiplex PCR. Here the sample spans about 740,000 clones, 13% being singletons. The sequencing sample was made of naive CD4+ T cells from blood. These receptors came from a man aged 18 to 29 with type 1 diabetes.

There are a few counts of this clone. The same CDR3 arises from other DNA sequences in this sample as well. This chain connects TRBV9 to TRBJ2-5; no clear D. CDR3 length equals 12 residues. Germline V gene lookup returns CDR1 SGDLS and CDR2 YYNGEE. Deletions cut 0 bases from V and 4 bases from J, with 4 bases between. The CDR3 loop is CASSVGRETQYF. In DNA, the CDR3 is TGTGCCAGCAGCGTAGGACGAGAGACCCAGTACTTC. Combining the CDR3 with reference TRBV9 and TRBJ2-5 gives the whole variable domain DSGVTQTPKHLITATGQRVTLRCSPRSGDLSVYWYQQSLDQGLQFLIQYYNGEERAKGNILERFSAQQFPDLHSELNLSSLELGDSALYFCASSVGRETQYFGPGTRLLVL.

The chain joins TRBV4-1 to TRBJ2-5; D not resolved. The V end lost 4 bases, the J end lost 4 bases, and 25 bases lay between the germline ends. Looked up from germline, CDR1 is MGHRA and CDR2 is YSYEKL. CDR3 length: 18 residues. CDR3 region: CASSLTPTGQVSGETQYF. CDR3 in DNA: TGCGCCAGCAGCCTAACCCCCACTGGGCAGGTTAGTGGAGAGACCCAGTACTTC.

The chain couples TRBV6-5 to TRBJ1-2, with a weak D call TRBD1 (5 bases). Trimming removed 5 bases from V and 4 bases from J, with 14 bases in between. CDR1 is MNHEY and CDR2 is SVGAGI in the germline V gene. This CDR3 region has 14 residues. The chain's CDR3 is CASSAARGLYGYTF. The CDR3 DNA is TGTGCCAGCAGTGCCGCCCGGGGCCTCTATGGCTACACCTTC.

V usage is TRBV15 and J usage is TRBJ1-6; D uncertain. Trimming left V 1 base short and J 11 bases short, with 15 bases between. The CDR3 loop spans 15 amino acids. Looked up from germline, CDR1 is LNHNV and CDR2 is YYDKDF (reference sequence). CDR3 sequence (DNA): TGTGCCACCAGCAGAGTTGAAGGCCGCGATACACCCCTCCACTTT. This sequence encodes CATSRVEGRDTPLHF.

This clone was seen a few times. The gene calls are TRBV5-4 and TRBJ2-5, with TRBD2 matching over 13 bases. The J segment lost 0 bases and the V segment lost 5 bases, leaving 4 bases of the junction unmatched. The CDR3 is 16 residues long. Germline CDR1 SGHNT, CDR2 YYREEE (reference sequence). In nucleotides, the CDR3 is TGTGCCAGCAGTCGAGGACTAGCGGGGGACCAAGAGACCCAGTACTTC. The encoded protein is CASSRGLAGDQETQYF.

The chain joins TRBV10-3 to TRBJ2-1; the D gene is possibly TRBD1 (6 bases). The V gene's germline CDR1 is ENHRY and CDR2 SYGVKD. The ends were cut back, 4 bases at V and 7 bases at J, with 8 bases in the middle. This CDR3 has 12 amino acids. CDR3 coding DNA: TGTGCCATCAGTGGAGGGGGAAATGAGCAGTTCTTC. As protein: CAISGGGNEQFF.

This clone was recorded a few times. The V call is TRBV11-2, the J call TRBJ2-7; D is perhaps TRBD1 (5 bases). Germline CDR1 and CDR2: SGHAT and FQNNGV. The CDR3 runs to 14 residues. The ends were cut back, 5 bases at V and 2 bases at J, with 13 bases in the middle. The CDR3 region is CASSPTGQTYEQYF. The CDR3 DNA is TGTGCCAGCAGCCCCACCGGACAAACCTACGAGCAGTACTTC.

This clone showed up just a few times. This chain uses TRBV7-9 with TRBJ2-2, with 7 bases matching TRBD1. V shed 3 bases, J shed 1 base, and the junction held 5 bases outside the gene matches. The germline CDR1 and CDR2 sequences are SEHNR and FQNEAQ (reference sequence). The CDR3 length is 16 residues. The CDR3 region is CASSLAGTENTGELFF. The DNA of the CDR3 is TGTGCCAGCAGCTTGGCAGGGACAGAGAACACCGGGGAGCTGTTTTTT.

This clone has only a few counts. This sequence joins TRBV4-3 and TRBJ1-6; D not resolved. CDR1 LGHNA and CDR2 YSLEER come from the germline V gene. V was pared by 0 bases and J by 10 bases, with 7 bases between. The CDR3 consists of 13 residues. Here the CDR3 reads CASSQEVGSPLHF. In DNA, the CDR3 is TGCGCCAGCAGCCAAGAGGTTGGATCACCCCTCCACTTT.

The chain combines TRBV10-3 with TRBJ2-1; 12 bases are shared with TRBD1. CDR1 and CDR2 (germline): ENHRY, SYGVKD. V dropped 11 bases and J dropped 7; count of bases not matched to a gene: 9. The CDR3 totals 14 residues. The CDR3: CASTGTGGRNEQFF. The CDR3 coding sequence is TGTGCCTCCACCGGGACAGGGGGCCGGAATGAGCAGTTCTTC.

In regard to this clone: Other DNA sequences of this sample code for an identical CDR3. The chain joins TRBV2 to TRBJ2-7; TRBD1 might be the D (6 bases). Trimming left V 7 bases short and J 0 bases short, with 7 bases between. Germline CDR1 reads SNHLY; CDR2 reads FYNNEI. This CDR3 is built from 12 residues. In DNA form, the CDR3 reads TGTGCCAGCAACAGGGACTCCTACGAGCAGTACTTC. As protein: CASNRDSYEQYF. The full variable domain, its missing parts supplied by reference TRBV2 and TRBJ2-7, is EPEVTQTPSHQVTQMGQEVILRCVPISNHLYFYWYRQILGQKVEFLVSFYNNEISEKSEIFDDQFSVERPDGSNFTLKIRSTKLEDSAMYFCASNRDSYEQYFGPGTRLTVT.

The chain couples TRBV6-1 to TRBJ1-1, with unresolved D. Per germline, CDR1 MNHNS and CDR2 SASEGT. The CDR3 spans 12 residues. Trimming removed 7 bases from V and 12 bases from J, with 18 bases in between. CDR3 nucleotide sequence: TGTGCCAGCAACCTGCGAGGCGGTGGCCCTTTCTTT. Its protein product is CASNLRGGGPFF.

This clone has a handful of counts. This chain connects TRBV29-1 to TRBJ1-2; 10 bases fit TRBD1. The CDR3 extends over 15 amino acids. V lost 3 bases to trimming and J lost 8 bases; unmatched junction nucleotides: 12. Per the germline V gene, CDR1 is SQVTM and CDR2 is ANQGSEA. The CDR3 coding sequence is TGCAGCGTTGATGGGGGAGACAGGGGGCTAGGCGGCTACACCTTC. Protein sequence: CSVDGGDRGLGGYTF.

The chain links TRBV7-9 to TRBJ2-5; D unclear. The J call may not be correct, given that the DNA end is closer to TRBJ2-7. The CDR3 sequence is 16 residues long. Germline assignment: CDR1 SEHNR and CDR2 FQNEAQ (reference sequence). The CDR3 DNA is TGTGCCAGCAGCCCCTCGTTGGGTCGGAAAACCTACGAGCAGTACTTC. Its protein is CASSPSLGRKTYEQYF.

V gene TRBV5-4 combines with J gene TRBJ2-1; D may be TRBD1 (6 bases). The CDR3 loop spans 15 amino acids. The germline V gene encodes CDR1 SGHNT and CDR2 YYREEE (reference sequence). Trimming removed 3 bases at V and 7 bases at J, with 17 bases between. The CDR3: CASSYRSGVVNEQFF. DNA for the CDR3: TGTGCCAGCAGCTATCGATCAGGGGTGGTAAATGAGCAGTTCTTC. Using reference TRBV5-4 and TRBJ2-1 for the parts outside the CDR3, the full variable domain is ETGVTQSPTHLIKTRGQQVTLRCSSQSGHNTVSWYQQALGQGPQFIFQYYREEENGRGNFPPRFSGLQFPNYSSELNVNALELDDSALYLCASSYRSGVVNEQFFGPGTRLTVL.

This clone was counted between two and nine times. This sequence joins TRBV5-1 and TRBJ2-7; D might be TRBD1 (6 bases). Germline assignment: CDR1 SGHRS and CDR2 YFSETQ. The CDR3 spans 15 residues. With 6 bases removed from V and 3 bases from J, the gap between germline ends came to 19 bases. CDR3 residues: CASTHGQSVGYEQYF. The CDR3 DNA sequence: TGCGCCAGCACCCACGGACAGTCGGTTGGCTACGAGCAGTACTTC.

This clone was picked up a small number of times. V gene TRBV15 combines with J gene TRBJ1-5, with 9 bases lining up with TRBD1. The CDR3 spans 15 residues. CDR1 LNHNV and CDR2 YYDKDF come from the germline V gene (reference sequence). J lost 3 bases, V lost 6 bases, and 6 bases had no gene match. The CDR3 sequence is CATRRTGEHNQPQHF. In DNA, the CDR3 is TGTGCCACCAGAAGGACAGGGGAACACAATCAGCCCCAGCATTTT. Full variable domain (rest looked up from reference TRBV15 and TRBJ1-5): DAMVIQNPRYQVTQFGKPVTLSCSQTLNHNVMYWYQQKSSQAPKLLFHYYDKDFNNEADTPDNFQSRRPNTSFCFLDIRSPGLGDTAMYLCATRRTGEHNQPQHFGDGTRLSIL.

The V call is TRBV11-2, the J call TRBJ2-3, with a weak D call TRBD1 (6 bases). V dropped 5 bases and J dropped 5 bases, with 8 bases sitting between them. The CDR3 runs to 12 residues. The germline V gene has CDR1 SGHAT and CDR2 FQNNGV. The CDR3 spells CASSPRGDTQYF. DNA of the CDR3: TGTGCCAGCAGCCCCAGGGGAGATACGCAGTATTTT.

This clone was counted only a few times. V gene TRBV4-1 combines with J gene TRBJ1-2; 7 positions agree with TRBD1. Germline V CDR1 and CDR2: MGHRA, YSYEKL. This CDR3 has 17 amino acids. Germline trimming cut 4 bases from V and 4 bases from J; bases unmatched to any gene: 15. The CDR3 loop reads CASSLSWTGGPPYGYTF. CDR3 DNA sequence: TGCGCCAGCAGCCTCTCCTGGACAGGTGGGCCTCCCTATGGCTACACCTTC.

This clone was seen more than once but under ten times. The rearrangement links TRBV6-1 to TRBJ2-1, with D perhaps matching TRBD2 (6 bases). The CDR3 has 12 amino acids. V was cut by 3 bases and J by 15 bases, with 15 bases left in between. The germline CDR1 and CDR2 sequences are MNHNS and SASEGT. The CDR3 sequence is CASSDPRDWGFF. CDR3 coding DNA: TGTGCCAGCAGTGACCCCCGGGACTGGGGGTTCTTC.

This clone was observed a few times. This chain links TRBV21-1 with TRBJ2-2; TRBD1 reflects the table's D call only, with no check against the DNA. TRBV21-1 is recorded as a pseudogene. This CDR3 has 17 residues. The CDR3 nucleotides read TGTGCCAGCAGCAAAAGCCTCCTAGGGGCGTGGGCCGGGGAGCTGTTTTTT. Amino acids: CASSKSLLGAWAGELFF.

The chain uses TRBV7-3 and TRBJ2-7, with D maybe TRBD2 (7 bases). Between the trimmed V and J ends, which lost 2 bases and 7 bases, there was a span of 12 bases. CDR3 length equals 13 residues. Germline V CDR1 and CDR2: SGHTA, FQGTGA. The CDR3 loop is CASSLRGAREQYF. DNA for the CDR3: TGTGCCAGCAGCTTACGGGGGGCGCGTGAGCAGTACTTC. The full variable domain, completed using reference TRBV7-3 and TRBJ2-7, is GAGVSQTPSNKVTEKGKYVELRCDPISGHTALYWYRQSLGQGPEFLIYFQGTGAADDSGLPNDRFFAVRPEGSVSTLKIQRTERGDSAVYLCASSLRGAREQYFGPGTRLTVT.

The chain links TRBV5-1 to TRBJ1-3; the D gene is possibly TRBD1 (5 bases). V was pared by 7 bases and J by 0 bases, with 8 bases between. There are 13 residues in the CDR3. Germline V CDR1 and CDR2: SGHRS, YFSETQ. The CDR3 reads CASGTSSGNTIYF. Written as DNA, the CDR3 is TGCGCCAGCGGGACGTCCTCTGGAAACACCATATATTTT.

The table lists this clone with a few counts. The chain has TRBV28 and TRBJ2-5, with a tentative D call TRBD1 (5 bases). The germline V and J ends were trimmed by 10 bases and 2 bases, with 8 bases remaining between them. The CDR3 contains 11 residues. CDR1 is MDHEN and CDR2 is SYDVKM in the germline V gene. The CDR3 bases are TGTGCCACGGACAAGCAAGAGACCCAGTACTTC. Its translation: CATDKQETQYF.

The rearrangement joins TRBV6-1 to TRBJ1-6; perhaps TRBD1 as D (6 bases). Trimming shortened V by 0 bases and J by 13 bases, and 16 bases separated the two germline ends. The CDR3 is 15 amino acids. Per germline, CDR1 MNHNS and CDR2 SASEGT. CDR3 nucleotides: TGTGCCAGCAGTGAAGCGAGACGAACAGGGTCCCCCCTCCACTTT. As protein: CASSEARRTGSPLHF.

This clone was seen a few times. This sample includes further DNA sequences coding for the same CDR3. The chain has TRBV5-1 and TRBJ2-3; D remains unclear. The V end was cut by 0 bases, the J end by 1 base, with 3 bases between. CDR3 length: 13 amino acids. CDR1 is SGHRS and CDR2 is YFSETQ in the germline V gene. This CDR3 reads CASSLGGTDTQYF. CDR3 in DNA: TGCGCCAGCAGCTTGGGGGGCACAGATACGCAGTATTTT.